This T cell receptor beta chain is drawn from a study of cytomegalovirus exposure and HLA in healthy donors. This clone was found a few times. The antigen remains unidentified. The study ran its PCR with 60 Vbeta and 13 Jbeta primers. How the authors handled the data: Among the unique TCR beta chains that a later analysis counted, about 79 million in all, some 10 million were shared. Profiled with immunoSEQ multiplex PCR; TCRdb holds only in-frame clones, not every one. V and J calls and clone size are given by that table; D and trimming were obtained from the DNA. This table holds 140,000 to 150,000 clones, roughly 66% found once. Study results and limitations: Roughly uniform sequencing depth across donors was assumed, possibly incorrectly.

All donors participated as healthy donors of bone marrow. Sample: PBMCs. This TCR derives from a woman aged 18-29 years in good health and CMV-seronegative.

CDR3 sequence (DNA): TGTGCCACCAGCAGAGATATGGCGGGGGGCATGAATGAGCAGTTCTTC. This encodes CATSRDMAGGMNEQFF. This chain joins TRBV15 and TRBJ2-1, with 8 bases lining up with TRBD2. This CDR3 is 16 amino acids long. After removal of 0 bases from V and 7 bases from J, the junction contained 8 bases not matched to a gene. Germline assignment: CDR1 LNHNV and CDR2 YYDKDF (reference sequence). Full variable domain (remainder filled in from reference TRBV15 and TRBJ2-1): DAMVIQNPRYQVTQFGKPVTLSCSQTLNHNVMYWYQQKSSQAPKLLFHYYDKDFNNEADTPDNFQSRRPNTSFCFLDIRSPGLGDTAMYLCATSRDMAGGMNEQFFGPGTRLTVL.